This T cell receptor (beta chain) was found in a study of T cells in Graves' hyperthyroidism and ophthalmopathy. The study's findings and limits: Ophthalmopathy stood apart from stable hyperthyroidism in a 13 V-J model.

From RNA transcripts, TCR beta CDR3 regions were amplified. A set of HTBI primers served as the primers for a first-round RT-PCR of the TCR CDR3. MiXCR, applied by TCRdb to the multiplex PCR reads, yields one record per CDR3 protein. The sample contains under 800,000 distinct CDR3 sequences, 12% to 15% of which appear only once. V was trimmed by 6 bases and J by 0 bases, leaving 15 bases between them. This CDR3 is 16 amino acids long. Germline assignment: CDR1 MNHEY and CDR2 SVGEGT. Uncontrolled infection, other autoimmune disease, pregnancy and lactation each barred patients from inclusion. This clonotype has just a few counts. Its antigen is not known.

The sequencing input was blood. The chain links TRBV6-2 or TRBV6-3 to TRBJ1-3; D uncertain. The sequence was collected from a woman in her late teens or twenties with Graves' hyperthyroidism. This CDR3 reads CASSYPGPTSGNTIYF. DNA of the CDR3: TGTGCCAGCAGCTACCCCGGGCCGACCTCTGGAAACACCATATATTTT.